A single sample gave rise to the 11 T cell receptor beta chains below, sequenced in a study of response to subunit inactivated influenza vaccine. MiXCR was run by TCRdb on the RT-PCR reads, yielding one entry per CDR3 protein. The profile shows 590,000 or so distinct CDR3 sequences, 12% to 15% of them singletons. The sequencing here drew on PBMCs from blood, taken approximately 15 days before vaccination. The source is a man aged 45-60 years who received an inactivated influenza vaccine.

J is TRBJ2-7 and V is TRBV4-2, with D unclear. Trimming took off 0 bases at V and 7 bases at J, with 16 bases between the two ends. CDR1 is LGHNA and CDR2 is YNFKEQ in the germline V gene. The CDR3 is 15 amino acids. CDR3 in DNA: TGTGCCAGCAGCCAAGATATGGCCGGGCGACGGGAGCAGTACTTC. This sequence encodes CASSQDMAGRREQYF.

This clonotype has a count of ten or more. This rearrangement joins TRBV7-9 to TRBJ2-5, with a weak D call TRBD2 (5 bases). V lost 8 bases to trimming and J lost 6 bases, with 16 bases between them. The CDR3 totals 13 residues. Germline V lookup: CDR1 SEHNR, CDR2 FQNEAQ (reference sequence). CDR3 amino acids: CASLSEGEKTQYF. DNA for the CDR3: TGTGCCAGCCTCTCCGAGGGAGAAAAGACCCAGTACTTC.

This chain uses TRBV12-3 or TRBV12-4 with TRBJ2-1, with D uncertain. The CDR3 consists of 12 residues. Trimming left V 7 bases short and J 7 bases short, with 11 bases between. In nucleotides, the CDR3 is TGTGCCAGCACTTGGGATTGGAATGAGCAGTTCTTC. Residues: CASTWDWNEQFF.

This clonotype has a count of ten or more. This chain links TRBV4-1 with TRBJ2-7, with D maybe TRBD1 (5 bases). Germline V gene lookup returns CDR1 MGHRA and CDR2 YSYEKL. This CDR3 region has 14 residues. The ends were cut back, 1 base at V and 2 bases at J, with 9 bases in the middle. CDR3 sequence: CASSQGAGTYEQYF. The CDR3 DNA reads as TGCGCCAGCAGCCAAGGGGCAGGGACCTACGAGCAGTACTTC.

This chain connects TRBV7-8 to TRBJ1-5; 8 bases fit TRBD1. J gave up 0 bases and V 5 bases, and 12 bases lay outside the gene matches. Germline-derived CDR1 and CDR2 are SGHVS and FQNEAQ. The CDR3 covers 18 residues. The CDR3 region has the DNA TGTGCCAGCAGCGCAGGCAGGCAGGGGGCTTATAGCAATCAGCCCCAGCATTTT. Its protein product is CASSAGRQGAYSNQPQHF.

In regard to this clonotype: Possible read error: a much larger clone is one base away. J is TRBJ2-5 and V is TRBV2, with 7 positions matching TRBD1. This CDR3 spans 14 amino acids. The V gene end was trimmed by 2 bases and the J gene end by 2 bases; junction bases not matched to a gene: 2. CDR1 is SNHLY, CDR2 FYNNEI, per germline. Written as DNA, the CDR3 is TGTGCCAGCAGTGAAATGGGACAGCAAGAGACCCAGTACTTC. It translates to CASSEMGQQETQYF.

This clonotype was counted between two and nine times. The rearrangement uses TRBV6-2 or TRBV6-3 and TRBJ2-2, with D possibly matching TRBD2 (6 bases). CDR1 and CDR2 (germline): MNHEY, SVGEGT. The CDR3 loop spans 13 amino acids. The CDR3 sequence: CALREPSTGELFF. CDR3 sequence (DNA): TGTGCACTGCGGGAACCGAGCACCGGGGAGCTGTTTTTT.

The DNA for the CDR3 is TGCAGTGCTAGCCGGGGCGACCTTAAGGCCAACGTCCTGACTTTC. This gives the protein CSASRGDLKANVLTF. The rearrangement uses TRBV20-1 and TRBJ2-6, with D perhaps being TRBD1 or TRBD2 (5 bases each). Germline lookup yields CDR1 DFQATT and CDR2 SNEGSKA (reference sequence). The CDR3 contains 15 residues. V shed 3 bases and J shed 6 bases, with 15 bases lying between them.

The chain joins TRBV7-2 to TRBJ1-4; D remains ambiguous. The CDR3 contains 13 residues. CDR1 is SGHTA and CDR2 is FQGNSA in the germline V gene. V lost 4 bases, J lost 10 bases, and 13 bases lay in between. This CDR3 reads CASSSEPGGKLFF. The CDR3 DNA reads as TGTGCCAGCAGCTCCGAACCTGGCGGAAAACTGTTTTTT.

This chain joins TRBV29-1 and TRBJ1-4, with D maybe TRBD1 (5 bases). CDR3 length: 13 residues. The ends were cut back, 6 bases at V and 3 bases at J, with 11 bases in the middle. Per germline, CDR1 SQVTM and CDR2 ANQGSEA. The CDR3 DNA is TGCAGCGTCTCGACAGCTGCTAATGAAAAACTGTTTTTT. As protein: CSVSTAANEKLFF. The full variable domain, rest sourced from reference TRBV29-1 and TRBJ1-4, is SAVISQKPSRDICQRGTSLTIQCQVDSQVTMMFWYRQQPGQSLTLIATANQGSEATYESGFVIDKFPISRPNLTFSTLTVSNMSPEDSSIYLCSVSTAANEKLFFGSGTQLSVL.

The V and J genes are TRBV12-3 or TRBV12-4 and TRBJ2-3; a weak D match, TRBD2 (5 bases). V gave up 5 bases and J gave up 2 bases, with 14 bases separating them. This CDR3 has 15 amino acids. This CDR3 reads CASSRLLQLTDTQYF. The CDR3 DNA is TGTGCCAGCAGTCGACTACTACAGCTCACAGATACGCAGTATTTT.